The 5 T cell receptor beta chains below come from one sample, sequenced in a study of T cell responses to AZD1222 COVID-19 vaccine. Data came from immunoSEQ multiplex PCR; TCRdb stores just in-frame clones and leaves some out. Found here are about 140,000 clones, 92% of them singletons; the top ten hold approximately 3.7%. The material sequenced was peripheral blood, taken 28 days after the second AZD1222 dose. The source is an adult who received the AZD1222 COVID-19 vaccine.

This chain links TRBV7-9 with TRBJ1-6; unclear D gene. The germline V and J ends were trimmed by 3 bases and 7 bases, with 13 bases remaining between them. Per the germline V gene, CDR1 is SEHNR and CDR2 is FQNEAQ (reference sequence). The CDR3 has 15 residues. The CDR3: CASSFGFSPNSPLHF. The CDR3 bases are TGTGCCAGCAGCTTCGGCTTCAGCCCCAATTCACCCCTCCACTTT.

The gene calls are TRBV6-5 and TRBJ2-7, with D perhaps being TRBD1 or TRBD2 (5 bases each). V was trimmed by 10 bases and J by 4 bases, leaving 23 bases between them. The CDR3 length is 15 residues. Germline V gene data show CDR1 as MNHEY and CDR2 as SVGAGI. CDR3 DNA sequence: TGTGCCATCATACTCACGGGGCAGGGCAGGTACGAGCAGTACTTC. Its protein is CAIILTGQGRYEQYF.

The chain combines TRBV25-1 with TRBJ2-1, with D possibly matching TRBD2 (7 bases). Germline-derived CDR1 and CDR2 are MGHDK and SYGVNS. Trimming removed 8 bases from V and 1 base from J, with 9 bases in between. The CDR3 covers 13 residues. CDR3 region: CASGRGSYNEQFF. CDR3 coding DNA: TGTGCCAGCGGGAGGGGGTCCTACAATGAGCAGTTCTTC.

This chain's CDR3 is CAISAGQGRWHGYTF. CDR3 DNA sequence: TGTGCCATCAGCGCCGGACAGGGGCGGTGGCATGGCTACACCTTC. The chain combines TRBV10-3 with TRBJ1-2; 9 bases agree with TRBD1. Germline loops: CDR1 ENHRY, CDR2 SYGVKD. V lost 6 bases, J lost 6 bases, and 11 bases stayed unmatched. This CDR3 is built from 15 residues.

The CDR3 DNA is TGTGCCAGCAGCAGAGGGACAGGGGAGACACAAGAGACCCAGTACTTC. Translating it yields CASSRGTGETQETQYF. This rearrangement joins TRBV11-3 to TRBJ2-5, with 10 positions matching TRBD1. The CDR3 length is 16 residues. Germline V lookup: CDR1 SGHNT, CDR2 YENEEA. V lost 5 bases and J lost 2; bases outside the gene matches: 8.